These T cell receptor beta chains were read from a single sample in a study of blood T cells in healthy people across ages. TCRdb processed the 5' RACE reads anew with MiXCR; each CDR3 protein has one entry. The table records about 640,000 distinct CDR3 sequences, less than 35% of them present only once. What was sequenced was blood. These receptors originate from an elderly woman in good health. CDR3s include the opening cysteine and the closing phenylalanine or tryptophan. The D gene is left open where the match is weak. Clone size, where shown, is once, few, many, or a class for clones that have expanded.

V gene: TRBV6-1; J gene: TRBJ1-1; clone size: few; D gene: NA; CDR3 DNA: TGTGCCAGCAGTGAAAGCAGGAGCACTGAAGCTTTCTTT; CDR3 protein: CASSESRSTEAFF
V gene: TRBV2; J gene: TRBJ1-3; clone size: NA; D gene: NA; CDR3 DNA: TGTGCCAGCCGAATTGCGGTCTCTGGAAACACCATATATTTT; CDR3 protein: CASRIAVSGNTIYF
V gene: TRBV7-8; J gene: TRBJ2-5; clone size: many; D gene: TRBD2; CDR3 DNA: TGTGCCAGCAGCTTAGAGGGGAGGGCTAGCGGGTTATCAGGGACTACCAAGCAGTACTTC; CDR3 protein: CASSLEGRASGLSGTTKQYF
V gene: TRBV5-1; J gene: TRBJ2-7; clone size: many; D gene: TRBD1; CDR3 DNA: TGCGCCAGCAGCAGCGGGACAGGGGGCTTTCGCGAGCAGTACTTC; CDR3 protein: CASSSGTGGFREQYF
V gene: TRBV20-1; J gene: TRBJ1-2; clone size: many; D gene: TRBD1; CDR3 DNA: TGCAGTGCTAGAACCGGGACAGGGAACTATGGCTACACCTTC; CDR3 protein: CSARTGTGNYGYTF
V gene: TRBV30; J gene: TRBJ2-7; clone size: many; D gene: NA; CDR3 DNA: TGTGCCTGGAGTTTGGGAACCTACGAGCAGTACTTC; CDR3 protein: CAWSLGTYEQYF
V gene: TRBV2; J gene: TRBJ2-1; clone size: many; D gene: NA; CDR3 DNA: TGTGCCAGCAGTGAAGCAAGCAATGAGCAGTTCTTC; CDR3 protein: CASSEASNEQFF
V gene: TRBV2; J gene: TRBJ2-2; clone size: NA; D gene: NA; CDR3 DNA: TGTGCCACTTGGCCCGGCGGTGGCACCGGGGAGCTGTTTTTT; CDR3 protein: CATWPGGGTGELFF
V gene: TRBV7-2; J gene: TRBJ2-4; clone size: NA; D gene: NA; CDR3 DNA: TGTGCCAGCAGCTTTGCTAGCCTGGACGAGCGGTACTTC; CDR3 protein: CASSFASLDERYF
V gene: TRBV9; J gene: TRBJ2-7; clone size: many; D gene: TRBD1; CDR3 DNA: TGTGCCAGCAGCGTAGCGTACAGGGGAAGCGAGCAGTACTTC; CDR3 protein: CASSVAYRGSEQYF
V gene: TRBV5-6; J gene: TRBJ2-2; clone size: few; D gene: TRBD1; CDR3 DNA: TGTGCCAGCAGCTCAGGACAGGGGCACACCGGGGAGCTGTTTTTT; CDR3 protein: CASSSGQGHTGELFF
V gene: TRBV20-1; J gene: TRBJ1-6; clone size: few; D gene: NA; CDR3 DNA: TGCAGTGCTAGAGAAGGCAGGCCCAATTCACCCCTCCACTTT; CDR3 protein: CSAREGRPNSPLHF
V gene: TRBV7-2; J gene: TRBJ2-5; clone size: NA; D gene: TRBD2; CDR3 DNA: TGTGCCAGCAGCTTGGGGACTAGCCTTGAGACCCAGTACTTC; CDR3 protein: CASSLGTSLETQYF
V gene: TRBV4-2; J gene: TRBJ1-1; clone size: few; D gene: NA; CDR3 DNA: TGTGCCAGCAGCCAAGCAGGGTCGGGGGACACTGAAGCTTTCTTT; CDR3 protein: CASSQAGSGDTEAFF
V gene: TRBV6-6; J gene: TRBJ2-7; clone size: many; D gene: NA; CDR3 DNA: TGTGCCAGCAGTACTTTGGGTGAAGCCTACGAGCAGTACTTC; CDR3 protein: CASSTLGEAYEQYF
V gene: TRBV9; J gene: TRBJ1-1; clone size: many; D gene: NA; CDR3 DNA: TGTGCCAGCAGCGTAGGGACATCGAACACTGAAGCTTTCTTT; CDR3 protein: CASSVGTSNTEAFF
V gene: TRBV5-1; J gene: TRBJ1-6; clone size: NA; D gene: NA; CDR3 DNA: TGCGCCAGCAGCTTGGGGAGGGGGAGATCACCCCTCCACTTT; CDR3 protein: CASSLGRGRSPLHF
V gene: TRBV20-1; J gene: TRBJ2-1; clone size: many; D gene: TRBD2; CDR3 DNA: TGCAGTGCCAAAGCAGAGGCGGGGGGGGCCTACAATGAGCAGTTCTTC; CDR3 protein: CSAKAEAGGAYNEQFF
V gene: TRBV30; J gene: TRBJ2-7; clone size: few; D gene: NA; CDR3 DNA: TGTGCCTGGGCTCAAGGGTATGGCGAGCAGTACTTC; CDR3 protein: CAWAQGYGEQYF
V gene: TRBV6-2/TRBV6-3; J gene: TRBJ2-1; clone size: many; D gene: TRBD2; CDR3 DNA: TGTGCCAGCAGTTACCGCCCTAGCGGGGGGGCAGGGTCCTACAATGAGCAGTTCTTC; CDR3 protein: CASSYRPSGGAGSYNEQFF
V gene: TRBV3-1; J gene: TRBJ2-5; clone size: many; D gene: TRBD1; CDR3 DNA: TGTGCCAGCAGCCCAGGTGACAGGGGGCGCGGAGAGACCCAGTACTTC; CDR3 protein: CASSPGDRGRGETQYF
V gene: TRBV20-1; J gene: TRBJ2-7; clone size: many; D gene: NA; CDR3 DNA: TGCAGTGCTAAACCGGGACACATCTACGAGCAGTACTTC; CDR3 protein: CSAKPGHIYEQYF
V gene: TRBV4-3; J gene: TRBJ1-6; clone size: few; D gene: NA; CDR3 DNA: TGCGCCAGCAGCCAAGAAATAGGCAGTCTCTCCTATAATCCACCCCTCCACTTT; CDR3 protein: CASSQEIGSLSYNPPLHF
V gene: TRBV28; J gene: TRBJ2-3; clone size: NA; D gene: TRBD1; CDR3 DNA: TGTGCCAGCAGTCCGGGACAGGGGGCGATGTATGTAAGGGCAGATACGCGGTATTTT; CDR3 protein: CASSPGQGAMYVRADTRYF
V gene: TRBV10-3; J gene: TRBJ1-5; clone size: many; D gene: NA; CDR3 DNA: TGTGCCATCAGTGAACTGAGCGATCAGCCCCAGCATTTT; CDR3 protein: CAISELSDQPQHF
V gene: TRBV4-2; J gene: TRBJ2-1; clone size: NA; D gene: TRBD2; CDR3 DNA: TGTGCCAGCAGCCGGAGGGAGGGAGACAATGAGCAGTTCTTC; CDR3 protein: CASSRREGDNEQFF
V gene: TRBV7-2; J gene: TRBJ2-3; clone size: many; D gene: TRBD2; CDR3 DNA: TGTGCCAGCACCTCGTTGCCGGGGGGGACTAGCACAGATACGCAGTATTTT; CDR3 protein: CASTSLPGGTSTDTQYF
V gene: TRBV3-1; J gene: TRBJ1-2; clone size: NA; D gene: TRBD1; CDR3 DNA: TGTGCCAGCAGCCAAGTGACAGGGGGGAATGGCTACACCTTC; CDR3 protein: CASSQVTGGNGYTF
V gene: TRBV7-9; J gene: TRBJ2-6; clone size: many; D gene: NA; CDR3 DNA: TGTGCCAGCTGCAGGGAGGGGGCCAACGTCCTGACTTTC; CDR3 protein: CASCREGANVLTF
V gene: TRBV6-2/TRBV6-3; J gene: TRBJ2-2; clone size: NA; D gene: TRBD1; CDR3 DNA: TGCGCCAGCAGTTACTCCGGGACAGGGGGCGCCGGGGAGCTGTTTTTT; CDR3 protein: CASSYSGTGGAGELFF
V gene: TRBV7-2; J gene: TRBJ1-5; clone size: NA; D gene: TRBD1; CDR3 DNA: TGTGCCAGCAGCGCCACAGGGGGCCCTCAGCCCCAGCATTTT; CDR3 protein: CASSATGGPQPQHF
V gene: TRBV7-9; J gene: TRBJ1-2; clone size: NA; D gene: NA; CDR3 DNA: TGTGCCAGCAGCAACACAAACTATGGCTACACCTTC; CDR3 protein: CASSNTNYGYTF
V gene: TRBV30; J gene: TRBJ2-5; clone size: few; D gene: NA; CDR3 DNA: TGTGCCTGGAGTAATTCAGGGAGCATTAGTAGTGAGACCCAGTACTTC; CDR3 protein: CAWSNSGSISSETQYF
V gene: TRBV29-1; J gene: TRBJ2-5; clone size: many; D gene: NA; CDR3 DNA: TGCAGCGTTGGGGACGGGAGTCACGAGACCCAGTACTTC; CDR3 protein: CSVGDGSHETQYF
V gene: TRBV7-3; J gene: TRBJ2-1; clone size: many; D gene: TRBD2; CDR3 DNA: TGTGCCAGCAGCCCGGGACTAGCGGGGGACCTACACTACAATGAGCAGTTCTTC; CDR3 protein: CASSPGLAGDLHYNEQFF
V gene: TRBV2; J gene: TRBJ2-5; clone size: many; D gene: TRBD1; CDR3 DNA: TGTGCCAGCAGTGTAGGGACAGCGATCCAAGAGACCCAGTACTTC; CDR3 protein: CASSVGTAIQETQYF
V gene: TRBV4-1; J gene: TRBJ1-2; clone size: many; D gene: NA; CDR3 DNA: TGCGCCAGCAGCCAAGGTTTGCGGGGCTACACCTTC; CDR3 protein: CASSQGLRGYTF
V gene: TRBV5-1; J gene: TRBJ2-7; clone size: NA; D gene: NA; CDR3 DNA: TGCGCCAGCAGCCTCGGGACACACTCCTACGAGCAGTACTTC; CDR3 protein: CASSLGTHSYEQYF
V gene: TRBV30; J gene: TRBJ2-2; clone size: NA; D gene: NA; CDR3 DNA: TGTGCCTGGAGGACCCAAGGAGCGAGGGGCGGGGAGCTGTTTTTT; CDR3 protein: CAWRTQGARGGELFF
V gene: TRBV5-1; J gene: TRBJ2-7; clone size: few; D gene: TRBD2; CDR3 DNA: TGCGCCAGCAGAGAGATGGGGGGGACCTACGAGCAGTACTTC; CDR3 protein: CASREMGGTYEQYF
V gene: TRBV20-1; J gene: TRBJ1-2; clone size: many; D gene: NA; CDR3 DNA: TGCAGTGCTAGACGTACAGGAGAGAACTATGGCTACACCTTC; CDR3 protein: CSARRTGENYGYTF
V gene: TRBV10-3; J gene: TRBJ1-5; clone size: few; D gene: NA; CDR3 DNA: TGTGCCATCAGTGACGGACGACAGGTCAATCAGCCCCAGCATTTT; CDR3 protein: CAISDGRQVNQPQHF
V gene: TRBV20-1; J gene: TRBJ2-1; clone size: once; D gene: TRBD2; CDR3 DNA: TGCAGTGCTTCAGACGGACTAGCGGGGTACAATGAGCAGTTCTTC; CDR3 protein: CSASDGLAGYNEQFF
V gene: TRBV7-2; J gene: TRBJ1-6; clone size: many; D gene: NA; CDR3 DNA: TGTGCCAGCAGCTTACGGACAGAGTATAATTCACCCCTCCACTTT; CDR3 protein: CASSLRTEYNSPLHF
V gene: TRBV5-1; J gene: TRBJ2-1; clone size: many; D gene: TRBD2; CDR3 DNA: TGCGCCAGCACTAGCGGGGGGCTGTCCTACAATGAGCAGTTCTTC; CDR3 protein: CASTSGGLSYNEQFF
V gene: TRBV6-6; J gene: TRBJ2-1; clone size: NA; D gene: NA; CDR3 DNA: TGTGCCTGCAGTTACCGGGACAAATACAATGAGCAGTTCTTC; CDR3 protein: CACSYRDKYNEQFF